Below are 14 T cell receptor beta chains sequenced from a single sample in a study of radiation and T cells in renal cell carcinoma. Time point in this sample: blood 2 weeks post-SBRT. As for treatment: 15 Gy SBRT to primary tumor, nephrectomy 4 weeks later. Using immunoSEQ multiplex PCR, the repertoire was profiled, and TCRdb retains in-frame clones only, with some absent. This sample yields about 150,000 clones, of which roughly 86% are seen a single time; over 10% belongs to the top ten. Sequencing used blood, obtained from a patient whose treatment included radiotherapy and nephrectomy. The receptors shown here come from a woman in her fifties or sixties with renal cell carcinoma.

This chain connects TRBV13 to TRBJ2-3; possibly TRBD1 for D (6 bases). V gave up 3 bases and J gave up 2 bases, with 9 bases separating them. Germline CDR1 is PRHDT and CDR2 is FYEKMQ (reference sequence). CDR3 length: 14 residues. Here the CDR3 reads CASSFGQTTDTQYF. The CDR3 nucleotides are TGTGCCAGCAGCTTCGGACAGACCACAGATACGCAGTATTTT.

This rearrangement joins TRBV5-4 to TRBJ2-7; no definite D call. V was trimmed by 0 bases and J by 4 bases, leaving 8 bases between them. The CDR3 loop spans 13 amino acids. Per germline, CDR1 SGHNT and CDR2 YYREEE (reference sequence). The CDR3 loop is CASSLEVGYEQYF. In nucleotides, the CDR3 is TGTGCCAGCAGCTTGGAAGTGGGGTACGAGCAGTACTTC.

The genes are TRBV5-1 and TRBJ1-4; maybe TRBD1 (5 bases). V was cut by 6 bases and J by 5 bases, with 11 bases left in between. The germline V gene has CDR1 SGHRS and CDR2 YFSETQ. The CDR3 loop spans 13 amino acids. The CDR3 nucleotides read TGCGCCAGCAAAAGGGGCGAGAATGAAAAACTGTTTTTT. Translated: CASKRGENEKLFF.

This chain uses TRBV7-2 with TRBJ2-2; D perhaps matches TRBD1 (5 bases). The V end lost 2 bases, the J end lost 4 bases, and 11 bases lay between the germline ends. The length of the CDR3 is 15 residues. Germline CDR1 reads SGHTA; CDR2 reads FQGNSA. The CDR3 reads CASSLSRDTTGELFF. The DNA for the CDR3 is TGTGCCAGCAGCTTATCCAGGGATACCACCGGGGAGCTGTTTTTT.

The chain uses TRBV19 and TRBJ1-1; 7 nucleotides line up with TRBD1. The CDR3 is 13 amino acids. The junction had 4 bases not matched to a gene; V was cut back by 5 bases and J by 4 bases. CDR1 is LNHDA and CDR2 is SQIVND in the germline V gene (reference sequence). The CDR3 bases are TGTGCCAGTAGTGGAACAGGGGCCACTGAAGCTTTCTTT. This translates into CASSGTGATEAFF.

The chain joins TRBV7-2 to TRBJ2-2; D is unresolved. The CDR3 has 12 residues. Germline CDR1 SGHTA, CDR2 FQGNSA. V shed 5 bases and J shed 6 bases, with 7 bases lying between them. The CDR3 spells CASSPQPGELFF. As DNA, the CDR3 is TGTGCCAGCAGCCCTCAGCCCGGGGAGCTGTTTTTT.

The table lists this clone with a count of one. The genes are TRBV7-9 and TRBJ2-3, with 9 bases lining up with TRBD2. CDR3 length: 14 residues. With 7 bases clipped from V and 1 base from J, the junction kept 3 bases outside the gene matches. The germline V gene has CDR1 SEHNR and CDR2 FQNEAQ (reference sequence). Here the CDR3 reads CASISGGRTDTQYF. In nucleotides, the CDR3 is TGTGCCAGCATTAGCGGGGGCCGCACAGATACGCAGTATTTT.

This chain joins TRBV7-8 and TRBJ1-2, with TRBD1 identical over 7 bases. V gave up 1 base and J gave up 4 bases; unmatched junction bases: 12. The CDR3 runs 17 residues. From germline, CDR1 is SGHVS and CDR2 FQNEAQ. CDR3 DNA: TGTGCCAGCAGCTTAGGACCCTCTGGACAGGCTATCTATGGCTACACCTTC. This codes for CASSLGPSGQAIYGYTF.

This clone has a handful of counts. CDR3 residues: CAGGQGPNSPLHF. The CDR3 DNA sequence: TGTGCCGGAGGACAGGGTCCTAATTCACCCCTCCACTTT. The chain combines TRBV2 with TRBJ1-6; 8 nucleotides agree with TRBD1. The CDR3 sequence is 13 residues long. CDR1 is SNHLY and CDR2 is FYNNEI in the germline V gene. The V gene end was trimmed by 11 bases and the J gene end by 6 bases; junction bases not matched to a gene: 6.

V usage is TRBV5-1 and J usage is TRBJ2-3; 12 bases are shared with TRBD2. V lost 3 bases to trimming and J lost 0 bases; unmatched junction nucleotides: 2. The CDR3 is 16 amino acids. The germline V gene encodes CDR1 SGHRS and CDR2 YFSETQ. The CDR3 bases are TGCGCCAGCAGCTCCCTAGCGGGGGGGAGCACAGATACGCAGTATTTT. It is translated as CASSSLAGGSTDTQYF.

This chain uses TRBV5-6 with TRBJ2-5; 7 nucleotides agree with TRBD2. This CDR3 region has 14 residues. Germline CDR1 is SGHDT and CDR2 is YYEEEE. The V gene end was trimmed by 4 bases and the J gene end by 3 bases; junction bases not matched to a gene: 6. The CDR3 loop reads CASSHGTKEETQYF. CDR3 in DNA: TGTGCCAGCAGCCACGGGACTAAAGAAGAGACCCAGTACTTC.

The V gene is TRBV7-2, the J gene TRBJ2-3; 9 bases align to TRBD2. CDR3 length: 15 residues. The V gene end was trimmed by 1 base and the J gene end by 4 bases; junction bases not matched to a gene: 3. The V gene's germline CDR1 is SGHTA and CDR2 FQGNSA. The CDR3 nucleotides are TGTGCCAGCAGCTTAGGCGGGGGGGGTTCAGATACGCAGTATTTT. Its translation is CASSLGGGGSDTQYF.

For this clone: The same CDR3 arises from other DNA sequences in this sample as well. The chain joins TRBV18 to TRBJ1-6; D gene ambiguous. The V gene lost 3 bases and the J gene lost 6 bases, with 6 bases spanning the gap. This CDR3 spans 13 amino acids. In germline, CDR1 is KGHSH, CDR2 LQKENI. CDR3 coding DNA: TGTGCCAGCTCACCCGATATTAATTCACCCCTCCACTTT. Residues: CASSPDINSPLHF.

This chain's CDR3 is CASSLNRAGSGANVLTF. The CDR3 coding sequence is TGTGCCAGCAGCTTAAACAGGGCGGGCTCTGGGGCCAACGTCCTGACTTTC. This chain joins TRBV7-9 and TRBJ2-6, with D possibly TRBD1 on 6 matching bases. Trimming stripped 2 bases from V and 0 bases from J, with 11 bases between. The CDR3 runs to 17 residues. Germline CDR1 reads SEHNR; CDR2 reads FQNEAQ (reference sequence). The whole variable domain, remainder taken from reference TRBV7-9 and TRBJ2-6, is DTGVSQNPRHKITKRGQNVTFRCDPISEHNRLYWYRQTLGQGPEFLTYFQNEAQLEKSRLLSDRFSAERPKGSFSTLEIQRTEQGDSAMYLCASSLNRAGSGANVLTFGAGSRLTVL.